This TCR beta chain originates from a study of blood T cell repertoires in COVID-19. Study overall: Sources were T cells, B-cell-depleted T cells, or PBMCs; the material itself was cDNA or gDNA.

Cohort 3 donors counted as recovered after two negative PCRs, clearance, or resolved symptoms. V lost 1 base and J lost 9, with 12 bases in between. The CDR3 length is 15 residues. Germline CDR1 and CDR2: KGHDR and SFDVKD. Sequencing was performed with immunoSEQ multiplex PCR; in TCRdb, only in-frame clones are kept and a portion is missing. The table records roughly 330,000 clones, 80% to 90% of them present only once. The sequenced sample consisted of PBMCs or T cells enriched from blood (not recorded which). The V and J genes are TRBV24-1 and TRBJ1-6; D may be TRBD1 (6 bases). This TCR came from a young woman who had recovered from COVID-19. This CDR3 reads CATSDLSVRGSPLHF. CDR3 coding DNA: TGTGCCACCAGTGATTTAAGTGTCAGGGGTTCACCCCTCCACTTT.